The 25 T cell receptor beta chains below all came from one sample that was sequenced in a study of T-cell reconstitution after alpha-beta-depleted transplantation in children (dated by TCRdb to about 2016). The treatment or condition label, read with the paper, signifies: allogeneic hematopoietic cell transplantation with graft depleted of TCRalphabeta T cells and CD19 B cells. To prepare the library, PCR was applied. TCRdb records Illumina HiSeq 2500 as the sequencer. Molecular barcoding was employed in the preparation of TCR libraries, with unique molecular identifiers being used to normalize TCRbeta repertoire quantification. TCRdb cleaned the public reads at Q25 with fastp, built clones with MiXCR and kept in-frame beta chains. Rows with a matching CDR3 protein are joined into one entry that keeps the most common DNA and genes. The sample table contains just over 950,000 distinct CDR3 sequences; only one count was recorded for roughly 29% of them. The ten largest make up roughly 27% of the sample.

This specimen was PBMCs, mostly from graft donor cells, taken 360 days after TCRalphabeta/CD19-depleted stem cell transplant. These TCRs come from a boy younger than two who had a stem cell transplant for SCID, so the T cells may come from the graft donor.

This clonotype was seen a few times. This chain connects TRBV29-1 to TRBJ2-1; the D gene is possibly TRBD2 (5 bases). The CDR3 consists of 15 residues. V was clipped by 7 bases and J by 0 bases, with 16 bases between them. Germline assignment: CDR1 SQVTM and CDR2 ANQGSEA. CDR3 bases: TGCAGCGCTATGAGCGGTTCTAGCTCCTACAATGAGCAGTTCTTC. Its translation is CSAMSGSSSYNEQFF.

This sequence joins TRBV29-1 and TRBJ1-2; possible D gene TRBD1, 5 bases. V lost 0 bases and J lost 5, with 13 bases in between. The CDR3 spans 14 residues. Per germline, CDR1 SQVTM and CDR2 ANQGSEA. DNA for the CDR3: TGCAGCGTTGAAGAAACCGGGACGGCATATGGCTACACCTTC. Translating gives CSVEETGTAYGYTF. Filled out from reference TRBV29-1 and TRBJ1-2, the complete variable domain reads SAVISQKPSRDICQRGTSLTIQCQVDSQVTMMFWYRQQPGQSLTLIATANQGSEATYESGFVIDKFPISRPNLTFSTLTVSNMSPEDSSIYLCSVEETGTAYGYTFGSGTRLTVV.

This clonotype has more than one count but fewer than ten. The V and J genes are TRBV20-1 and TRBJ2-7; D assignment may be TRBD1 or TRBD2 (5 bases each). CDR3 size: 14 residues. Germline V gene lookup returns CDR1 DFQATT and CDR2 SNEGSKA (reference sequence). Trimming cost V 5 bases and J 5 bases, with 19 bases left between them. The CDR3 reads CSAPIEPRGDEQYF. In DNA form, the CDR3 reads TGCAGTGCTCCAATAGAACCACGGGGCGACGAGCAGTACTTC.

The chain has TRBV29-1 and TRBJ2-5; weak D call: TRBD2 (6 bases). This CDR3 has 13 residues. Germline V gene data show CDR1 as SQVTM and CDR2 as ANQGSEA. Trimming left V 7 bases short and J 5 bases short, with 17 bases between. The CDR3 loop reads CSGRGLGRETQYF. CDR3 nucleotides: TGCAGCGGAAGGGGTCTAGGGAGGGAGACCCAGTACTTC.

V and J are TRBV10-3 and TRBJ2-1, with 8 bases that match TRBD2. V lost 6 bases to trimming and J lost 7 bases; unmatched junction nucleotides: 11. Germline lookup yields CDR1 ENHRY and CDR2 SYGVKD. This CDR3 region has 15 residues. The CDR3: CAIRARGGRGNEQFF. CDR3 DNA: TGTGCCATCAGGGCCCGGGGGGGCCGTGGGAATGAGCAGTTCTTC.

The V and J genes are TRBV18 and TRBJ2-3; TRBD1 is a possible D gene (6 bases). CDR1 and CDR2 from the germline V gene are KGHSH and LQKENI. Between the trimmed V and J ends, which lost 6 bases and 2 bases, there was a span of 15 bases. The CDR3 extends over 15 amino acids. CDR3 region: CASSPDRRTTDTQYF. CDR3 coding DNA: TGTGCCAGCTCTCCGGACAGAAGGACCACAGATACGCAGTATTTT.

The chain joins TRBV15 to TRBJ1-1; D is possibly TRBD1 (5 bases). V was pared by 4 bases and J by 4 bases, with 13 bases between. Germline CDR1 and CDR2: LNHNV and YYDKDF (reference sequence). The CDR3 loop spans 14 amino acids. The CDR3 sequence: CATSTGHDLTEAFF. Here the CDR3 DNA reads TGTGCCACCAGCACCGGACACGATCTCACTGAAGCTTTCTTT.

This clonotype has more than one count but fewer than ten. The chain combines TRBV5-1 with TRBJ1-2, with 7 bases that match TRBD1. The CDR3 is made up of 15 amino acids. The V gene's germline CDR1 is SGHRS and CDR2 YFSETQ. V lost 4 bases, J lost 7 bases, and 13 bases stayed unmatched. CDR3 in amino acids: CASSVEGQLGGGYTF. The CDR3 DNA reads as TGCGCCAGCAGCGTCGAGGGACAGCTGGGGGGTGGCTACACCTTC.

The chain is built from TRBV12-3 or TRBV12-4 and TRBJ2-3; 10 bases are shared with TRBD1. There are 18 residues in the CDR3. V gave up 5 bases and J gave up 2 bases; unmatched junction bases: 13. The chain's CDR3 is CASSGPGQGWKNTDTQYF. The CDR3 nucleotides are TGTGCCAGCAGTGGACCGGGACAGGGGTGGAAGAACACAGATACGCAGTATTTT.

The V and J genes are TRBV20-1 and TRBJ2-5, with D tentatively TRBD2 (7 bases). Trimming left V 6 bases short and J 4 bases short, with 18 bases between. This CDR3 region has 14 residues. Germline CDR1 and CDR2: DFQATT and SNEGSKA (reference sequence). This CDR3 reads CSATKGGGRETQYF. The CDR3 DNA reads TGCAGTGCCACAAAGGGGGGGGGGCGAGAGACCCAGTACTTC.

In this sample, this clonotype turned up many times. This chain uses TRBV4-2 with TRBJ1-3, with TRBD1 identical over 7 bases. This CDR3 comprises 16 residues. The germline V gene has CDR1 LGHNA and CDR2 YNFKEQ. Germline trimming cut 0 bases from V and 0 bases from J; bases unmatched to any gene: 2. This CDR3 is CASSQEGDSSGNTIYF. Written as DNA, the CDR3 is TGTGCCAGCAGCCAAGAAGGGGACAGCTCTGGAAACACCATATATTTT.

The rearrangement links TRBV7-9 to TRBJ2-7; 7 nucleotides agree with TRBD2. The CDR3 has 14 amino acids. Losses at the gene ends were 4 bases for V and 5 bases for J; bases not matched to a gene: 8. The germline gives CDR1 SEHNR, CDR2 FQNEAQ (reference sequence). CDR3 loop: CASSYSGSAHEQYF. CDR3 in DNA: TGTGCCAGCAGCTATAGCGGGTCCGCCCACGAGCAGTACTTC.

V gene TRBV20-1 combines with J gene TRBJ2-3; 15 bases are a match to TRBD2. The CDR3 contains 14 residues. V gave up 6 bases and J gave up 7 bases; unmatched junction bases: 5. CDR1 and CDR2 (germline): DFQATT, SNEGSKA (reference sequence). CDR3: CSARTSGGANTQYF. The CDR3 nucleotides read TGCAGTGCCCGGACTAGCGGGGGGGCAAATACGCAGTATTTT.

This clonotype was recorded only once. This rearrangement joins TRBV20-1 to TRBJ2-4; TRBD1 matches 8 bases. This CDR3 comprises 17 residues. Germline trimming cut 4 bases from V and 0 bases from J; bases unmatched to any gene: 11. The germline V gene has CDR1 DFQATT and CDR2 SNEGSKA (reference sequence). CDR3 sequence reads: CSAISAGGTLAKNIQYF. In DNA, the CDR3 is TGCAGTGCTATTTCGGCAGGGGGCACGTTAGCCAAAAACATTCAGTACTTC.

The V call is TRBV5-1, the J call TRBJ2-1, with 12 nucleotides matching TRBD2. Germline trimming cut 4 bases from V and 9 bases from J; bases unmatched to any gene: 11. The CDR3 runs 16 residues. The germline CDR1 and CDR2 sequences are SGHRS and YFSETQ. As DNA, the CDR3 is TGCGCCAGCAGCGCGGGACAGCCGGGACTAGCGGGTGAGCAGTTCTTC. This encodes CASSAGQPGLAGEQFF.

This clonotype was seen a handful of times. V is TRBV20-1 and J is TRBJ1-5; possible D gene TRBD1, 5 bases. Trimming removed 6 bases at V and 3 bases at J, with 12 bases between. Germline CDR1 is DFQATT and CDR2 is SNEGSKA (reference sequence). This CDR3 contains 13 residues. In DNA form, the CDR3 reads TGCAGTGCGAGGGGTTTGCCCAATCAGCCCCAGCATTTT. The encoded protein is CSARGLPNQPQHF.

The chain links TRBV6-5 to TRBJ2-3; D is unresolved. CDR1 and CDR2 from the germline V gene are MNHEY and SVGAGI. CDR3 length equals 14 residues. V shed 2 bases and J shed 6 bases, with 12 bases lying between them. CDR3 sequence: CASSYDFFRDTQYF. Written as DNA, the CDR3 is TGTGCCAGCAGTTACGACTTCTTCCGCGATACGCAGTATTTT.

This clonotype has a handful of counts. CDR3 sequence reads: CASSFTEGHSYNEQFF. The DNA of the CDR3 is TGTGCCAGCAGCTTTACTGAGGGGCACTCCTACAATGAGCAGTTCTTC. The chain employs TRBV11-2 and TRBJ2-1; the D call may be TRBD1 or TRBD2 (5 bases each). CDR3 length: 16 residues. CDR1 SGHAT and CDR2 FQNNGV come from the germline V gene. Trimming stripped 3 bases from V and 0 bases from J, with 12 bases between.

The gene calls are TRBV5-1 and TRBJ2-3, with 8 bases fitting TRBD2. Losses at the gene ends were 4 bases for V and 5 bases for J; bases not matched to a gene: 6. Germline loops: CDR1 SGHRS, CDR2 YFSETQ. The CDR3 has 14 amino acids. CDR3 protein: CASSLPGTRDTQYF. The CDR3 nucleotides are TGCGCCAGCAGCCTCCCCGGGACTAGAGATACGCAGTATTTT.

This clonotype has a handful of counts. This chain joins TRBV12-3 or TRBV12-4 and TRBJ2-5, with 11 bases fitting TRBD2. The CDR3 loop spans 14 amino acids. The V segment lost 7 bases and the J segment 4 bases; nucleotides outside the gene matches: 5. The CDR3 region has the DNA TGTGCCAGCACCGCTAGCGGGGGGTCAGAGACCCAGTACTTC. Residues: CASTASGGSETQYF.

The V and J genes are TRBV15 and TRBJ2-7, with a tentative D call TRBD2 (5 bases). Germline V gene lookup returns CDR1 LNHNV and CDR2 YYDKDF (reference sequence). V dropped 4 bases and J dropped 4 bases, with 17 bases sitting between them. The CDR3 extends over 15 amino acids. CDR3 nucleotide sequence: TGTGCCACCAGCAAAGGAGGCCACAACGTGTACGAGCAGTACTTC. This encodes CATSKGGHNVYEQYF.

This clonotype was recorded at least ten times. The chain carries TRBV2 and TRBJ2-5; 12 bases agree with TRBD2. Germline V CDR1 and CDR2: SNHLY, FYNNEI. The junction had 4 bases not matched to a gene; V was cut back by 5 bases and J by 0 bases. This CDR3 spans 16 amino acids. This CDR3 is CASSLGLAGNQETQYF. CDR3 coding DNA: TGTGCCAGCAGTCTTGGACTAGCGGGGAACCAAGAGACCCAGTACTTC.

This chain links TRBV3-1 with TRBJ2-6, with D perhaps matching TRBD1 (5 bases). This CDR3 comprises 14 residues. The germline gives CDR1 LGHDT, CDR2 YNNKEL (reference sequence). Deletions cut 4 bases from V and 1 base from J, with 5 bases between. The CDR3 DNA is TGTGCCAGCAGCCGACAGTCTGGGGCCAACGTCCTGACTTTC. Translated, it gives CASSRQSGANVLTF.

This clonotype was counted between two and nine times. The rearrangement links TRBV27 to TRBJ1-5, with no clear D. V was trimmed by 0 bases and J by 7 bases, leaving 7 bases between them. This CDR3 contains 13 residues. Germline CDR1 is MNHEY and CDR2 is SMNVEV (reference sequence). CDR3 residues: CASSLSKLQPQHF. The CDR3 nucleotides read TGTGCCAGCAGTTTATCGAAGTTACAGCCCCAGCATTTT.

This clonotype has more than one count but fewer than ten. J is TRBJ2-2 and V is TRBV28, with 11 bases fitting TRBD2. This CDR3 has 20 amino acids. Losses at the gene ends were 6 bases for V and 1 base for J; bases not matched to a gene: 16. The V gene's germline CDR1 is MDHEN and CDR2 SYDVKM. The CDR3, as DNA: TGTGCCAGCAGCCCTGACTTAAAACTGGGACTAGCGGAGAACACCGGGGAGCTGTTTTTT. Translation: CASSPDLKLGLAENTGELFF.